One sample yielded the 17 T cell receptor beta chains listed below, sequenced in a study of blood T cell repertoires in COVID-19. TCRdb keeps only in-frame clones here, not all; method: immunoSEQ multiplex PCR. The sample consists of about 91,000 clones, about four fifths of them appearing once. The sample consisted of peripheral blood. The origin of the receptors is a man aged 45 to 65 with active or convalescent COVID-19.

The chain uses TRBV7-8 and TRBJ2-2, with TRBD2 matching over 7 bases. Germline V gives CDR1 SGHVS, CDR2 FQNEAQ. The V gene end was trimmed by 4 bases and the J gene end by 0 bases; junction bases not matched to a gene: 8. The CDR3 length is 17 residues. The CDR3 DNA follows: TGTGCCAGCAGCTCAGGCATCGGGAGGTCGAACACCGGGGAGCTGTTTTTT. Translated, it gives CASSSGIGRSNTGELFF.

The CDR3 DNA follows: TGTGCCAGCAGTTTGCTGAAGGGGTGGGAGACCCAGTACTTC. Protein: CASSLLKGWETQYF. The genes are TRBV28 and TRBJ2-5, with D maybe TRBD1 (5 bases). This CDR3 comprises 14 residues. Per germline, CDR1 MDHEN and CDR2 SYDVKM. V lost 3 bases, J lost 5 bases, and 13 bases lay in between.

A single count supports this clone. V usage is TRBV11-2 and J usage is TRBJ2-2, with unresolved D. The CDR3 spans 13 residues. Trimming stripped 2 bases from V and 4 bases from J, with 5 bases between. Germline assignment: CDR1 SGHAT and CDR2 FQNNGV. In DNA form, the CDR3 reads TGTGCCAGCAGCTTACCCTTCACCGGGGAGCTGTTTTTT. Residues: CASSLPFTGELFF. The complete variable domain, with remaining parts taken from reference TRBV11-2 and TRBJ2-2, reads EAGVAQSPRYKIIEKRQSVAFWCNPISGHATLYWYQQILGQGPKLLIQFQNNGVVDDSQLPKDRFSAERLKGVDSTLKIQPAKLEDSAVYLCASSLPFTGELFFGEGSRLTVL.

The chain links TRBV6-5 to TRBJ1-1; 8 bases fit TRBD1. V lost 6 bases and J lost 5; bases outside the gene matches: 5. CDR1 MNHEY and CDR2 SVGAGI come from the germline V gene. CDR3 length: 13 amino acids. The CDR3: CASSLDRETEAFF. The CDR3 DNA is TGTGCCAGCAGCCTGGACAGGGAGACTGAAGCTTTCTTT.

The chain couples TRBV10-2 to TRBJ1-2; TRBD1 agrees at 9 bases. The CDR3 totals 14 residues. In germline, CDR1 is WSHSY, CDR2 SAAADI. Trimming took 5 bases from V and 4 from J; bases not matched to a gene: 5. The CDR3 region is CASSRTGEGYGYTF. The CDR3 region has the DNA TGCGCCAGCAGTAGGACAGGGGAGGGCTATGGCTACACCTTC.

The chain employs TRBV3-1 (or the pseudogene TRBV3-2) and TRBJ1-1, with no clear D. CDR1 and CDR2 from the germline V gene are LGHDT and YNNKEL (reference sequence). CDR3 length: 13 residues. V lost 2 bases and J 4 bases, leaving 8 bases between the germline ends. In DNA, the CDR3 is TGTGCCAGCAGCCAAAACAGCCTCACTGAAGCTTTCTTT. Amino acids: CASSQNSLTEAFF.

In this sample, this clone turned up once. The chain uses TRBV19 and TRBJ1-1, with no clear D. CDR1 and CDR2 from the germline V gene are LNHDA and SQIVND (reference sequence). Between the trimmed V and J ends, which lost 1 base and 2 bases, there was a span of 8 bases. CDR3 length: 14 amino acids. The CDR3 coding sequence is TGTGCCAGTAGTATAGGTACAGCTAACACTGAAGCTTTCTTT. Residues: CASSIGTANTEAFF. Using reference TRBV19 and TRBJ1-1 for the parts outside the CDR3, the full variable domain is DGGITQSPKYLFRKEGQNVTLSCEQNLNHDAMYWYRQDPGQGLRLIYYSQIVNDFQKGDIAEGYSVSREKKESFPLTVTSAQKNPTAFYLCASSIGTANTEAFFGQGTRLTVV.

This chain connects TRBV7-8 to TRBJ2-3; no reliable D call. Trimming shortened V by 5 bases and J by 8 bases, and 11 bases separated the two germline ends. The CDR3 is 12 amino acids. From germline, CDR1 is SGHVS and CDR2 FQNEAQ. This chain's CDR3 is CASSPKPGTQYF. The CDR3 nucleotides read TGTGCCAGCAGCCCGAAGCCGGGTACGCAGTATTTT.

The chain combines TRBV14 with TRBJ1-2; D is uncertain. The CDR3 loop spans 16 amino acids. CDR1 is SGHDN and CDR2 is FVKESK in the germline V gene. V gave up 0 bases and J gave up 4 bases, with 15 bases separating them. In nucleotides, the CDR3 is TGTGCCAGCAGCCAAGATCATAGTGTAGTTTTCTATGGCTACACCTTC. It specifies CASSQDHSVVFYGYTF.

J is TRBJ2-3 and V is TRBV6-4, with D possibly TRBD1 on 6 matching bases. Germline V gene lookup returns CDR1 MRHNA and CDR2 SNTAGT. Trimming left V 6 bases short and J 3 bases short, with 13 bases between. This CDR3 contains 14 residues. DNA of the CDR3: TGTGCCAGCAGCCCCAGGGGCTGGACAGATACGCAGTATTTT. Amino acids: CASSPRGWTDTQYF.

The chain combines TRBV6-2 or TRBV6-3 with TRBJ2-5, with D possibly matching TRBD1 (5 bases). This CDR3 is built from 16 residues. Germline CDR1 MNHEY, CDR2 SVGEGT. Trimming stripped 3 bases from V and 0 bases from J, with 14 bases between. This chain's CDR3 is CASSYGRTPYQETQYF. The CDR3 DNA reads TGTGCCAGCAGTTATGGTCGGACACCGTACCAAGAGACCCAGTACTTC.

The chain recombines TRBV24-1 with TRBJ2-5, with TRBD1 as a possible D gene (5 bases). Deletions cut 3 bases from V and 4 bases from J, with 8 bases between. The V gene's germline CDR1 is KGHDR and CDR2 SFDVKD. This CDR3 is built from 13 residues. The CDR3, as DNA: TGTGCCACCAGTGATGGGGCAAGAGAGACCCAGTACTTC. Translated, it gives CATSDGARETQYF.

The rearrangement uses TRBV27 and TRBJ1-4; no clear D gene. Deletions cut 0 bases from V and 12 bases from J, with 14 bases between. The CDR3 consists of 14 residues. CDR1 and CDR2 (germline): MNHEY, SMNVEV (reference sequence). The CDR3 reads CASSLSVVGVELFF. For the CDR3, the DNA is TGTGCCAGCAGTTTATCGGTGGTAGGAGTTGAACTGTTTTTT.

This chain uses TRBV6-5 with TRBJ2-3, with TRBD1 matching over 7 bases. This CDR3 region has 16 residues. V lost 3 bases, J lost 2 bases, and 8 bases stayed unmatched. Germline CDR1 is MNHEY and CDR2 is SVGAGI. The CDR3 bases are TGTGCCAGCAGTTATGGTAGGGGGCTGAACACAGATACGCAGTATTTT. As protein: CASSYGRGLNTDTQYF.

The chain employs TRBV7-2 and TRBJ1-2; 8 positions agree with TRBD1. Trimming took 1 base from V and 6 from J; bases not matched to a gene: 7. The CDR3 contains 15 residues. CDR1 SGHTA and CDR2 FQGNSA come from the germline V gene. The CDR3 sequence: CASSLGSGGEDGYTF. DNA for the CDR3: TGTGCCAGCAGCTTAGGATCAGGGGGCGAGGATGGCTACACCTTC.

The genes are TRBV7-2 and TRBJ1-1; 8 bases align to TRBD1. The CDR3 length is 13 residues. The V gene's germline CDR1 is SGHTA and CDR2 FQGNSA. The V segment lost 7 bases and the J segment 4 bases; nucleotides outside the gene matches: 5. The CDR3 region has the DNA TGTGCCAGCACCCAAACAGGGGGCACTGAAGCTTTCTTT. Its protein is CASTQTGGTEAFF. The whole variable domain, remainder taken from reference TRBV7-2 and TRBJ1-1, is GAGVSQSPSNKVTEKGKDVELRCDPISGHTALYWYRQSLGQGLEFLIYFQGNSAPDKSGLPSDRFSAERTGGSVSTLTIQRTQQEDSAVYLCASTQTGGTEAFFGQGTRLTVV.

V gene TRBV18 combines with J gene TRBJ1-6; D call uncertain. In germline, CDR1 is KGHSH, CDR2 LQKENI. The CDR3 loop spans 14 amino acids. Trimming cost V 1 base and J 5 bases, with 6 bases left between them. This CDR3 is CASSPRSNNSPLHF. CDR3 in DNA: TGTGCCAGCTCACCACGCAGTAATAATTCACCCCTCCACTTT.